The 5 T cell receptor beta chains given below trace back to one sample, sequenced in a study of identical twins (dated by TCRdb to the mid-2010s). The library was generated by 5' RACE. The instrument was an Illumina HiSeq 2000. The public reads were reanalyzed by TCRdb: fastp trimming at Q25, MiXCR alignment, in-frame beta chains only. Records with the same CDR3 protein are collapsed into one entry carrying the most frequent genes and DNA. Here the sample has approximately 240,000 distinct CDR3 sequences; 11% to 15% occur a single time. The ten most abundant clones make up about 9% of the sample. Sequencing input: memory (CD45RO+) T cells sorted from blood. The cell subset or site label of this sample denotes: CD45RO+ enriched T cells. The receptor set was obtained from a woman under 30 in good health.

This clonotype was seen repeatedly, ten times or more. The gene calls are TRBV7-2 and TRBJ2-1; D is ambiguous. The germline CDR1 and CDR2 sequences are SGHTA and FQGNSA. V lost 5 bases and J 2 bases, leaving 7 bases between the germline ends. This CDR3 has 13 residues. CDR3 amino acids: CASSLNTYNEQFF. DNA for the CDR3: TGTGCCAGCAGCCTAAACACCTACAATGAGCAGTTCTTC.

The rearrangement uses TRBV7-9 and TRBJ2-4, with D unclear. The CDR3 is made up of 14 amino acids. The V gene lost 4 bases and the J gene lost 0 bases, with 7 bases spanning the gap. The germline V gene encodes CDR1 SEHNR and CDR2 FQNEAQ (reference sequence). The CDR3 sequence is CASSSEAAKNIQYF. CDR3 bases: TGTGCCAGCAGCTCGGAAGCAGCCAAAAACATTCAGTACTTC.

The rearrangement uses TRBV6-6 and TRBJ2-1; the match to TRBD1 covers 7 bases. Trimming cost V 5 bases and J 7 bases; bases outside gene matches: 5. This CDR3 region has 13 residues. Germline V gene sequence: CDR1 MNHNY, CDR2 SVGAGI (reference sequence). DNA of the CDR3: TGTGCCAGCAGTCTGGACAGGTTGAATGAGCAGTTCTTC. Its protein product is CASSLDRLNEQFF.

In its sample, this clonotype was seen a few times. The V call is TRBV20-1, the J call TRBJ1-5; D unresolved. Deletions cut 0 bases from V and 1 base from J, with 4 bases between. The CDR3 extends over 13 amino acids. Germline V gives CDR1 DFQATT, CDR2 SNEGSKA (reference sequence). The CDR3 nucleotides are TGCAGTGCTAGAGATGGGAGCAATCAGCCCCAGCATTTT. Residues: CSARDGSNQPQHF.

In this sample, this clonotype turned up many times. The chain is built from TRBV5-6 and TRBJ1-1; D is perhaps TRBD1 (6 bases). The germline V gene has CDR1 SGHDT and CDR2 YYEEEE. This CDR3 has 15 residues. V was clipped by 3 bases and J by 0 bases, with 12 bases between them. The CDR3 loop is CASSWGGRMNTEAFF. The CDR3 region has the DNA TGTGCCAGCAGCTGGGGGGGCCGGATGAACACTGAAGCTTTCTTT.